Below, one T cell receptor (beta chain) is given with its context. Its antigen is currently unknown. This may come from a read error, since a much larger clone is one base off. Germline V gene lookup returns CDR1 LNHNV and CDR2 YYDKDF (reference sequence). This CDR3 has 16 residues. This entry comes from a study of metastatic and nonmetastatic thyroid tumors. Findings and limits, study-wide: Benign nodules reportedly had significantly lower TCR beta diversity than malignant thyroid tumors in blood and tumor.

Under the authors' procedure: Between-group CDR3 differences, defined by clinicopathological status, yielded a distant-metastasis classifier for papillary thyroid cancer. TCRdb reprocessed the PCR reads via MiXCR. What appears here as the V and J calls and clone size reflects TCRdb's work, not the paper's. The table lists roughly 18,000 clones, approximately 35% of them singletons. Patients had received no treatment of any kind before thyroid surgery. This TCR derives from a male donor with papillary thyroid cancer or a benign thyroid nodule (not recorded which). Some clones in this sample may be carry-over from other donors' samples. V and J are TRBV15 and TRBJ2-7, with 14 nucleotides matching TRBD2. The sequenced sample consisted of tumor tissue. Written as DNA, the CDR3 is TGTTCCACCAGCAGAGAAGGGACTAGCGGGAGAGACGAGCGGTACTTC. Protein: CSTSREGTSGRDERYF. Full variable domain (outside the CDR3, taken from reference TRBV15 and TRBJ2-7): DAMVIQNPRYQVTQFGKPVTLSCSQTLNHNVMYWYQQKSSQAPKLLFHYYDKDFNNEADTPDNFQSRRPNTSFCFLDIRSPGLGDTAMYLCSTSREGTSGRDERYFGPGTRLTVT.